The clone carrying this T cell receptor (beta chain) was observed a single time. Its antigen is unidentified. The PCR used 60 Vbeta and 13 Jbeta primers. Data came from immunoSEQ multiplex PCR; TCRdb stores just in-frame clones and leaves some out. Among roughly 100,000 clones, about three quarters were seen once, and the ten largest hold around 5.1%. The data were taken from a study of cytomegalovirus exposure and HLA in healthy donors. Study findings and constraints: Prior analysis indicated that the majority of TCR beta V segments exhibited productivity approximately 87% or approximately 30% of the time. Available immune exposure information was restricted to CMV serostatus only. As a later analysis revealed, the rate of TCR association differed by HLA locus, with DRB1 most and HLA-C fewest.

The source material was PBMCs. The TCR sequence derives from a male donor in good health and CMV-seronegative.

DNA for the CDR3: TGTGCCACCAGCAGAGATGCGGGTCAGCCCCAGCATTTT. This gives the protein CATSRDAGQPQHF. The V and J genes are TRBV15 and TRBJ1-5; D unclear. Germline V gene lookup returns CDR1 LNHNV and CDR2 YYDKDF (reference sequence). V lost 0 bases and J lost 6, with 6 bases in between. This CDR3 is 13 amino acids long.